The clone carrying this T cell receptor beta chain has just a few counts. These data are taken from a study of human T cells and chemical hapten exposure. This CDR3 region has 17 residues. V gave up 6 bases and J gave up 0 bases; unmatched junction bases: 10. TCRdb reprocessed the RACE reads with MiXCR, giving one entry per CDR3 protein. The sample lists about 180,000 distinct CDR3 sequences; nearly 30% were seen once. Time point given: pre-sensitization, week 0. Treatment given: therapeutic diphenylcyclopropenone sensitization with weekly scalp DPC. This chain connects TRBV12-3 or TRBV12-4 to TRBJ1-4; 7 bases are a match to TRBD1. The clonotype was recovered from a woman in her thirties with alopecia areata. Some clones in this sample may be carry-over from other donors' samples. The sample consisted of whole blood, taken in connection with sensitization to the hapten diphenylcyclopropenone (DPC). The CDR3 DNA is TGTGCCAGCAGCATCCGTCCTAGGGGGCCAACTAATGAAAAACTGTTTTTT. Amino acid sequence: CASSIRPRGPTNEKLFF.